The 20 T cell receptor beta chains in this list originate from one sample, sequenced in a study of cytomegalovirus exposure and HLA in healthy donors. Amplification used 60 Vbeta primers and 13 Jbeta primers. TCRdb's table, derived via immunoSEQ multiplex PCR, lists solely in-frame clones and lacks some. This sample carries about 160,000 clones, 70% to 85% of them seen once, and the ten largest clones take over 1.1%. Sequencing was done on a sample of PBMCs. Receptors originate from a male donor in good health and CMV-seronegative.

CDR3 sequence: CASSYGAVNEKLFF. CDR3 in DNA: TGTGCCAGCAGTTACGGGGCAGTTAATGAAAAACTGTTTTTT. The gene calls are TRBV6-5 and TRBJ1-4; D possibly corresponds to TRBD1 (5 bases). Germline values: CDR1 MNHEY, CDR2 SVGAGI. The CDR3 has 14 residues. V dropped 2 bases and J dropped 4 bases, with 8 bases sitting between them.

The chain links TRBV6-1 to TRBJ1-2; 10 nucleotides match TRBD1. The CDR3 loop spans 16 amino acids. Germline loops: CDR1 MNHNS, CDR2 SASEGT. Trimming removed 2 bases from V and 5 bases from J; junction bases left unmatched: 8. Here the CDR3 reads CASSEHLGQGNYGYTF. The CDR3, as DNA: TGTGCCAGCAGTGAACATTTGGGACAGGGGAATTATGGCTACACCTTC.

This clone was found once. V is TRBV4-2 and J is TRBJ1-2; 7 bases fit TRBD1. Unmatched junction bases numbered 4, after V lost 4 bases and J lost 5 bases. This CDR3 spans 13 amino acids. Germline CDR1 and CDR2: LGHNA and YNFKEQ. CDR3 amino acids: CASSPGQSYGYTF. Here the CDR3 DNA reads TGTGCCAGCAGCCCGGGACAGAGTTATGGCTACACCTTC.

The V call is TRBV7-6, the J call TRBJ1-4; 9 bases match TRBD1. Germline V lookup: CDR1 SGHVS, CDR2 FNYEAQ. The CDR3 runs to 15 residues. V shed 5 bases and J 7 bases; nucleotides not matched to a gene: 8. The DNA for the CDR3 is TGTGCCAGCAGCCCCGGCGGGACAGGGCGTGAAAAACTGTTTTTT. Protein sequence: CASSPGGTGREKLFF.

The chain is built from TRBV19 and TRBJ1-5; no reliable D call. The CDR3 is 14 residues long. V was pared by 11 bases and J by 0 bases, with 14 bases between. The germline V gene has CDR1 LNHDA and CDR2 SQIVND (reference sequence). Here the CDR3 reads CAGSARFSNQPQHF. CDR3 bases: TGTGCCGGTTCAGCCAGGTTTAGCAATCAGCCCCAGCATTTT. The entire variable domain, with the rest obtained from reference TRBV19 and TRBJ1-5, is as follows: DGGITQSPKYLFRKEGQNVTLSCEQNLNHDAMYWYRQDPGQGLRLIYYSQIVNDFQKGDIAEGYSVSREKKESFPLTVTSAQKNPTAFYLCAGSARFSNQPQHFGDGTRLSIL.

The gene calls are TRBV7-2 and TRBJ1-1; TRBD1 aligns across 8 bases. The germline V gene has CDR1 SGHTA and CDR2 FQGNSA. The ends lost 5 bases at V and 4 bases at J; junction bases unmatched: 12. The CDR3 spans 16 residues. CDR3 protein: CASSQRTGRLGTEAFF. The CDR3 DNA is TGTGCCAGCAGCCAACGGACAGGGCGGTTGGGCACTGAAGCTTTCTTT.

This clone was recorded a few times. The chain joins TRBV4-3 to TRBJ2-7; TRBD1 matches 7 bases. The CDR3 length is 15 residues. The germline gives CDR1 LGHNA, CDR2 YSLEER. V trimming: 0 bases; J trimming: 2 bases; junction bases outside the gene matches: 4. The CDR3 region is CASSQEKGTAYEQYF. For the CDR3, the DNA is TGCGCCAGCAGCCAAGAGAAAGGGACAGCCTACGAGCAGTACTTC.

The chain has TRBV5-1 and TRBJ1-2, with D possibly being TRBD1 (6 bases). Germline V gene data show CDR1 as SGHRS and CDR2 as YFSETQ. The CDR3 is 12 residues long. V gave up 6 bases and J gave up 5 bases, with 11 bases separating them. The CDR3 reads CASTGQGYGYTF. The DNA for the CDR3 is TGCGCCAGCACGGGTCAGGGGTATGGCTACACCTTC.

This chain links TRBV27 with TRBJ2-7; TRBD2 might be the D (5 bases). Germline-derived CDR1 and CDR2 are MNHEY and SMNVEV (reference sequence). The CDR3 covers 16 residues. Trimming took 2 bases from V and 4 from J, leaving 18 bases between them. The CDR3 DNA sequence: TGTGCCAGCAGTTTAACCCCCCTCGGGGTGAGGTACGAGCAGTACTTC. As protein: CASSLTPLGVRYEQYF.

This clone occurred a few times. The chain employs TRBV11-1 and TRBJ1-1; D may be TRBD1 (6 bases). V was shortened by 5 bases and J by 1 base, with 8 bases between the two germline ends. Germline V CDR1 and CDR2: SGHAT, FQDESV (reference sequence). CDR3 length: 13 amino acids. The CDR3 region is CASSVQGNTEAFF. CDR3 sequence (DNA): TGTGCCAGCAGCGTACAGGGGAACACTGAAGCTTTCTTT.

This sequence joins TRBV19 and TRBJ1-2; TRBD1 matches at 7 bases. The CDR3 covers 14 residues. After removal of 4 bases from V and 3 bases from J, the junction contained 5 bases not matched to a gene. Germline CDR1 reads LNHDA; CDR2 reads SQIVND (reference sequence). CDR3 protein: CASSTLTGDYGYTF. DNA of the CDR3: TGTGCCAGTAGTACCCTAACAGGGGACTATGGCTACACCTTC.

This clone was detected a few times. V is TRBV28 and J is TRBJ1-2; no clear D gene. The length of the CDR3 is 12 residues. Trimming shortened V by 7 bases and J by 4 bases, and 10 bases separated the two germline ends. From germline, CDR1 is MDHEN and CDR2 SYDVKM. CDR3 sequence reads: CASTSGSYGYTF. The CDR3 DNA reads TGTGCCAGCACCTCCGGGAGCTATGGCTACACCTTC.

This clone is a singleton in its sample. The chain links TRBV2 to TRBJ2-4, with 7 bases lining up with TRBD2. V lost 3 bases and J lost 7; bases outside the gene matches: 15. Germline V gene data show CDR1 as SNHLY and CDR2 as FYNNEI. This CDR3 spans 17 amino acids. CDR3 bases: TGTGCCAGCAGTGAGTGGGGACCGGGAGGTTCGTTGAACATTCAGTACTTC. It encodes CASSEWGPGGSLNIQYF.

V usage is TRBV29-1 and J usage is TRBJ2-3; 8 positions match TRBD1. V lost 2 bases and J lost 4; bases outside the gene matches: 8. Germline CDR1 SQVTM, CDR2 ANQGSEA. CDR3 length: 15 residues. The CDR3 loop reads CSVERGQGAADTQYF. The CDR3 DNA follows: TGCAGCGTTGAACGGGGTCAGGGGGCGGCAGATACGCAGTATTTT.

The chain employs TRBV4-2 and TRBJ2-7, with D possibly TRBD2 on 7 matching bases. V gave up 1 base and J gave up 2 bases, with 21 bases separating them. CDR3 length equals 18 residues. CDR1 LGHNA and CDR2 YNFKEQ come from the germline V gene. The CDR3 DNA follows: TGTGCCAGCAGCCAAGGGGGGGGCGGGATCGGGAGAACCTACGAGCAGTACTTC. Its protein is CASSQGGGGIGRTYEQYF.

The genes are TRBV29-1 and TRBJ1-1, with 8 bases aligning to TRBD1. Germline V gene sequence: CDR1 SQVTM, CDR2 ANQGSEA. V gave up 6 bases and J gave up 1 base; unmatched junction bases: 10. The CDR3 contains 15 residues. CDR3 residues: CSVVKWTGPNTEAFF. In nucleotides, the CDR3 is TGCAGCGTAGTTAAGTGGACAGGGCCGAACACTGAAGCTTTCTTT.

The CDR3 DNA is TGTGCCAGCAGTCTTTTTTGGGCTAGCGGCAATGAGCAGTTCTTC. Its protein product is CASSLFWASGNEQFF. The chain joins TRBV6-5 to TRBJ2-1; the match to TRBD2 covers 7 bases. After removal of 5 bases from V and 6 bases from J, the junction contained 10 bases not matched to a gene. The V gene's germline CDR1 is MNHEY and CDR2 SVGAGI. The CDR3 has 15 amino acids.

The chain links TRBV4-1 to TRBJ1-6; D is ambiguous. The CDR3 totals 18 residues. V was clipped by 1 base and J by 6 bases, with 19 bases between them. Germline V gene lookup returns CDR1 MGHRA and CDR2 YSYEKL. The CDR3 protein is CASSQVASDNLLNSPLHF. In DNA, the CDR3 is TGCGCCAGCAGCCAAGTGGCCTCCGACAACCTTCTTAATTCACCCCTCCACTTT.

This clone showed up just once. The genes are TRBV5-4 and TRBJ2-3; D gene unclear. From germline, CDR1 is SGHNT and CDR2 YYREEE (reference sequence). The CDR3 length is 13 residues. Trimming took off 5 bases at V and 5 bases at J, with 12 bases between the two ends. Here the CDR3 reads CASSSLEEDTQYF. In DNA form, the CDR3 reads TGTGCCAGCAGTTCCCTAGAGGAAGATACGCAGTATTTT.

In DNA form, the CDR3 reads TGTGCCAGCAGCCTAAAGGGAGGGAACACCGGGGAGCTGTTTTTT. Protein: CASSLKGGNTGELFF. The V call is TRBV21-1, the J call TRBJ2-2; the table gives TRBD2 as D, unverified against the DNA. TRBV21-1 counts as a pseudogene. The CDR3 loop spans 15 amino acids.